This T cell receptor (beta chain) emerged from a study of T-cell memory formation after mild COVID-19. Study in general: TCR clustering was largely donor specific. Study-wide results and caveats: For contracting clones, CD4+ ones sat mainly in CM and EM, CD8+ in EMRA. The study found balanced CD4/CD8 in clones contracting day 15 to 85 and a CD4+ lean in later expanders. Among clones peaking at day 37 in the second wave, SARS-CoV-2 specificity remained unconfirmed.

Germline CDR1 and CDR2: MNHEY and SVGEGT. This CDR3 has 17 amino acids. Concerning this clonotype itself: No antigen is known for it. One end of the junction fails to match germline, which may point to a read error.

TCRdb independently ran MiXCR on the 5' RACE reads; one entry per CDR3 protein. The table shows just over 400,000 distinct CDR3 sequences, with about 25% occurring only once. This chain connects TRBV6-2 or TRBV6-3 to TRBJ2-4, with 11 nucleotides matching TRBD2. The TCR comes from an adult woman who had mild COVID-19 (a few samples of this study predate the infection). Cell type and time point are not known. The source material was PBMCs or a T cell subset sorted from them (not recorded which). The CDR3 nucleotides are TGTGCCGGCAGACCGGGACTAGCGGAATTAGCCAAAAACATTCAGTACTTC. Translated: CAGRPGLAELAKNIQYF.